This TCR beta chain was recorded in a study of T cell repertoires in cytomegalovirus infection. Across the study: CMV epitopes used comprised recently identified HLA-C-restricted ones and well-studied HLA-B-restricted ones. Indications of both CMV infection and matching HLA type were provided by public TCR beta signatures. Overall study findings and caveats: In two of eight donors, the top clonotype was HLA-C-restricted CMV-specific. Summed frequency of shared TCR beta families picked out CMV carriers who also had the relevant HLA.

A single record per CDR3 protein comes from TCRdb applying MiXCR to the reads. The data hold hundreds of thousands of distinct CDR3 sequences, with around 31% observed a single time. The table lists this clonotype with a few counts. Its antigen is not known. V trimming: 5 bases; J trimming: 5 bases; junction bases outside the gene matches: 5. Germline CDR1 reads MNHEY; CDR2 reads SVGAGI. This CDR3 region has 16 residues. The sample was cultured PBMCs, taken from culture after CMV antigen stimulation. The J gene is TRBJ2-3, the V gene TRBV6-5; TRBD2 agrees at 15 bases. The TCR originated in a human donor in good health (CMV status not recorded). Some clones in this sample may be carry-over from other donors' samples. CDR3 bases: TGTGCCAGCAGTCAGGGACTAGCGGGGGGCGTAGATACGCAGTATTTT. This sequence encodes CASSQGLAGGVDTQYF.